What follows are 6 T cell receptor beta chains derived from one specimen sequenced in a study of response to subunit inactivated influenza vaccine. TCRdb re-called the RT-PCR reads through MiXCR, storing one row per CDR3 protein. The table lists about 240,000 distinct CDR3 sequences, 12% of them singletons. Sequenced material: non-naive T cells sorted from PBMCs, taken 14 to 15 days before vaccination. The receptor source for this set is a man aged 50 to 59 who received an inactivated influenza vaccine.

This clonotype showed up just a few times. The chain combines TRBV4-1 with TRBJ2-1, with 7 bases that match TRBD2. Germline V CDR1 and CDR2: MGHRA, YSYEKL. Trimming cost V 2 bases and J 6 bases; bases outside gene matches: 7. The CDR3 runs 15 residues. CDR3 sequence reads: CASSQPREVSNEQFF. CDR3 bases: TGCGCCAGCAGCCAACCCCGGGAGGTTAGCAATGAGCAGTTCTTC.

This clonotype was recorded a few times. The chain employs TRBV6-1 and TRBJ1-2; D is perhaps TRBD1 (6 bases). Germline lookup yields CDR1 MNHNS and CDR2 SASEGT. The CDR3 length is 13 residues. The V end was cut by 6 bases, the J end by 4 bases, with 12 bases between. CDR3 nucleotide sequence: TGTGCCAGCAGGAAAGACAGGACCTATGGCTACACCTTC. Translation gives CASRKDRTYGYTF.

This clonotype appeared a few times. The chain has TRBV2 and TRBJ2-7; TRBD2 aligns across 8 bases. Germline CDR1 and CDR2: SNHLY and FYNNEI. V lost 8 bases to trimming and J lost 1 base; unmatched junction nucleotides: 1. The CDR3 totals 12 residues. The CDR3 spells CASRGGSYEQYF. CDR3 DNA: TGTGCCAGCCGGGGGGGGTCCTACGAGCAGTACTTC.

This sequence joins TRBV5-5 and TRBJ2-1; D gene ambiguous. V gave up 0 bases and J gave up 3 bases, with 10 bases separating them. This CDR3 spans 15 amino acids. The germline CDR1 and CDR2 sequences are SGHKS and YYEKEE (reference sequence). The CDR3 here is CASSLEGLGYNEQFF. The CDR3 DNA reads as TGTGCCAGCAGCTTGGAGGGCCTAGGCTACAATGAGCAGTTCTTC.

This clonotype occurred a few times. It may be a read error: a sequence one base away is much more abundant. The chain combines TRBV20-1 with TRBJ1-2; 8 bases line up with TRBD1. CDR3 length: 16 amino acids. Germline loops: CDR1 DFQATT, CDR2 SNEGSKA (reference sequence). Written as DNA, the CDR3 is TGCTGTGCTAGAGATCTGCCGGGACAGGAGAGCTTCGACTACACCTTC. This translates into CCARDLPGQESFDYTF.

The rearrangement joins TRBV9 to TRBJ2-3; 9 bases line up with TRBD2. The CDR3 spans 15 residues. V gave up 3 bases and J gave up 6 bases; unmatched junction bases: 8. Looked up from germline, CDR1 is SGDLS and CDR2 is YYNGEE. The CDR3 nucleotides are TGTGCCAGCAGCGGTGTAGCGGGAGTTGGGGATACGCAGTATTTT. It codes for CASSGVAGVGDTQYF.